This TCR beta chain was found in a study of T cells expressing NK-cell markers. Study at large: CD3+CD56+NKG2C+, CD3+CD56+NKG2C- and CD3+CD56-NKG2C+ T cells, once sorted, supplied the TCR beta repertoires.

A word on this clonotype: Its antigen is unidentified.

TCR beta cDNA was generated via 5'RACE template switching incorporating UMIs. TCRdb re-called the 5' RACE reads; one entry per CDR3 protein, DNA not given. The specimen's table records 450,000 to 600,000 distinct CDR3 sequences. CDR1 is LGHDT, CDR2 YNNKEL, per germline (reference sequence). The CDR3 spans 13 residues. Study-level results: Of the CD8+ T cells in five or six donors, roughly 1.0-7.5% belonged to dominant NKG2C+ clonotypes. In several donors, dominant clonotypes made up about 25-65% of CD3+CD56-NKG2C+ cells.

This receptor was identified in a man between 18 and 35 years old in good health. The V call is TRBV3-1, the J call TRBJ2-3; TCRdb reports TRBD1, a call that lacks DNA to check it against. The sequenced material came from blood T cells: a sorted CD56 or NKG2C T cell subset, CD4+ or CD8+ T cells, or bulk PBMC T cells (not recorded which). The CDR3 is CASSDQNPGTQYF.